This T cell receptor (beta chain) was documented in a study of blood T cell repertoires in COVID-19. V was pared by 0 bases and J by 5 bases, with 10 bases of the junction left unmatched. Germline CDR1 is SEHNR and CDR2 is FQNEAQ (reference sequence). This CDR3 region has 18 residues. TCRdb keeps only in-frame clones here, not all; method: immunoSEQ multiplex PCR. The sample holds over 120,000 clones, about 79% seen once. The sequence came from a man aged 60-69 years with active or convalescent COVID-19. This rearrangement joins TRBV7-9 to TRBJ1-4, with 9 positions matching TRBD1. Sequenced material: peripheral blood. CDR3 coding DNA: TGTGCCAGCAGCTTAGCGAAGTTGACAGGGGGAGCGAATGAAAAACTGTTTTTT. It specifies CASSLAKLTGGANEKLFF. The whole variable domain, remainder taken from reference TRBV7-9 and TRBJ1-4, is DTGVSQNPRHKITKRGQNVTFRCDPISEHNRLYWYRQTLGQGPEFLTYFQNEAQLEKSRLLSDRFSAERPKGSFSTLEIQRTEQGDSAMYLCASSLAKLTGGANEKLFFGSGTQLSVL.